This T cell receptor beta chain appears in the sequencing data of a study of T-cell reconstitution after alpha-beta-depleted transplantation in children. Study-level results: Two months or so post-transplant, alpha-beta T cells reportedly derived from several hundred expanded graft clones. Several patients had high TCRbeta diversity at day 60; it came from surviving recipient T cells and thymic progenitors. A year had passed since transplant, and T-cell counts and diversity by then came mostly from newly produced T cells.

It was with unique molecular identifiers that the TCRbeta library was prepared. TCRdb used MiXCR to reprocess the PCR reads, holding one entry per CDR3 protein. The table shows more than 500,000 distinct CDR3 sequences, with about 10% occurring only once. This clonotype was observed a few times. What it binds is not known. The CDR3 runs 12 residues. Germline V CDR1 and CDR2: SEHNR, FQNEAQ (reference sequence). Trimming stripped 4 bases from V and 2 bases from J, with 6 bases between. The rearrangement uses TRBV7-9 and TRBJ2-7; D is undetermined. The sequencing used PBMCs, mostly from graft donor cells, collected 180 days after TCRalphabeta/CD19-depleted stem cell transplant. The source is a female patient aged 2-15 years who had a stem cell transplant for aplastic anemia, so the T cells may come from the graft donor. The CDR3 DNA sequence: TGTGCCAGCAGCTCCCAGGCCTACGAGCAGTACGTC. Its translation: CASSSQAYEQYV.